The 14 T cell receptor beta chains listed next were all sequenced from one sample in a study of CD8+ T cells in alopecia areata. After isolation, RNA underwent reverse transcription to generate cDNA as the sequencing template. Using immunoSEQ multiplex PCR, the repertoire was profiled, and TCRdb retains in-frame clones only, with some absent. The data hold about 180,000 clones, with roughly 66% observed a single time. This specimen was CD8+ T cells sorted from blood, taken at week 0. These receptors originate from a human donor with alopecia areata.

This clone was observed a handful of times. The gene calls are TRBV7-9 and TRBJ2-7; D is unresolved. Trimming left V 0 bases short and J 1 base short, with 7 bases between. The CDR3 is 14 residues long. Per germline, CDR1 SEHNR and CDR2 FQNEAQ (reference sequence). This CDR3 reads CASSLAGPSYEQYF. The CDR3 DNA reads as TGTGCCAGCAGCTTAGCCGGACCATCCTACGAGCAGTACTTC.

The chain links TRBV6-5 to TRBJ2-1; the D gene is possibly TRBD2 (6 bases). V dropped 8 bases and J dropped 7 bases, with 12 bases sitting between them. The CDR3 runs to 12 residues. The germline V gene has CDR1 MNHEY and CDR2 SVGAGI. The CDR3 DNA follows: TGTGCCAGCGGAGACCGGGGGAATGAGCAGTTCTTC. Translating gives CASGDRGNEQFF.

The chain couples TRBV30 to TRBJ2-7, with D perhaps TRBD1 or TRBD2 (6 bases each). The germline gives CDR1 GTSNPN, CDR2 SVGIG (reference sequence). The CDR3 runs to 13 residues. Deletions cut 3 bases from V and 7 bases from J, with 16 bases between. In DNA form, the CDR3 reads TGTGCCTGGAGCTGGGGGGCAACGAGAGAGCAGTACTTC. It is translated as CAWSWGATREQYF.

In its sample, this clone was seen a few times. The chain combines TRBV29-1 with TRBJ2-1, with 13 nucleotides matching TRBD2. Trimming at V came to 0 bases and at J to 12 bases, leaving 8 bases not matched to a gene. Germline V CDR1 and CDR2: SQVTM, ANQGSEA. The CDR3 is 15 residues long. CDR3 protein: CSVEERLAGGWGQFF. CDR3 bases: TGCAGCGTTGAAGAACGACTAGCGGGGGGATGGGGGCAGTTCTTC.

The chain carries TRBV30 and TRBJ2-1, with TRBD1 identical over 8 bases. This CDR3 has 15 residues. Unmatched junction bases numbered 4, after V lost 3 bases and J lost 0 bases. Germline-derived CDR1 and CDR2 are GTSNPN and SVGIG (reference sequence). The DNA for the CDR3 is TGTGCCTGGAGGCGAACAGGGGGCTCCTACAATGAGCAGTTCTTC. Its protein is CAWRRTGGSYNEQFF.

The chain combines TRBV5-1 with TRBJ2-7; TRBD2 is a possible D gene (5 bases). V was trimmed by 2 bases and J by 3 bases, leaving 12 bases between them. The CDR3 extends over 14 amino acids. Germline loops: CDR1 SGHRS, CDR2 YFSETQ. CDR3 loop: CASSLTGVVYEQYF. Here the CDR3 DNA reads TGCGCCAGCAGCTTAACCGGGGTGGTCTACGAGCAGTACTTC.

The genes are TRBV2 and TRBJ1-3; D unresolved. Germline V lookup: CDR1 SNHLY, CDR2 FYNNEI. Trimming removed 4 bases at V and 6 bases at J, with 4 bases between. The CDR3 has 11 residues. The CDR3 DNA is TGTGCCAGCAGTGGACCAAACACCATATATTTT. Translating gives CASSGPNTIYF.

The chain couples TRBV4-1 to TRBJ2-7, with D perhaps TRBD2 (5 bases). Trimming removed 3 bases from V and 2 bases from J, with 11 bases in between. The length of the CDR3 is 14 residues. Germline CDR1 MGHRA, CDR2 YSYEKL. The CDR3 bases are TGCGCCAGCAGCCACGGGTCCGGGGCCTACGAGCAGTACTTC. This sequence encodes CASSHGSGAYEQYF.

V is TRBV30 and J is TRBJ2-3; D is perhaps TRBD2 (7 bases). Trimming removed 4 bases from V and 6 bases from J, with 14 bases in between. This CDR3 spans 13 amino acids. Per the germline V gene, CDR1 is GTSNPN and CDR2 is SVGIG (reference sequence). The CDR3 DNA sequence: TGTGCCTGGACGTGGGGGGGCCCTGATACGCAGTATTTT. Protein: CAWTWGGPDTQYF.

This clone was seen only a few times. CDR3 sequence reads: CASSDYVDRMNEKLFF. CDR3 nucleotide sequence: TGTGCCAGCAGCGATTACGTAGACAGGATGAATGAAAAACTGTTTTTT. This chain connects TRBV7-9 to TRBJ1-4; D is perhaps TRBD1 (6 bases). The CDR3 has 16 amino acids. Germline assignment: CDR1 SEHNR and CDR2 FQNEAQ (reference sequence). The V gene lost 5 bases and the J gene lost 5 bases, with 18 bases spanning the gap.

This chain connects TRBV6-5 to TRBJ1-6, with a weak D call TRBD1 (6 bases). Germline CDR1 reads MNHEY; CDR2 reads SVGAGI. The CDR3 totals 15 residues. V was shortened by 6 bases and J by 6 bases, with 15 bases between the two germline ends. CDR3 sequence (DNA): TGTGCCAGCAGATATCAGGGGCACCTTAATTCACCCCTCCACTTT. Amino acids: CASRYQGHLNSPLHF.

This clone has a handful of counts. The chain joins TRBV6-6 to TRBJ1-6, with D uncertain. V gave up 7 bases and J gave up 7 bases, with 11 bases separating them. Germline CDR1 and CDR2: MNHNY and SVGAGI (reference sequence). The CDR3 is 13 residues long. DNA of the CDR3: TGTGCCAGCATAAAGTCCACAAATTCACCCCTCCACTTT. Its protein product is CASIKSTNSPLHF.

V gene TRBV29-1 combines with J gene TRBJ1-4; TRBD1 matches 9 bases. In germline, CDR1 is SQVTM, CDR2 ANQGSEA. The CDR3 is 15 residues long. V dropped 6 bases and J dropped 8; count of bases not matched to a gene: 13. The CDR3 coding sequence is TGCAGCGTAGGTGACTTACAGGGGGCTGAGGAAAAACTGTTTTTT. Translated: CSVGDLQGAEEKLFF.

This clone was seen a handful of times. This rearrangement joins TRBV13 to TRBJ2-2; D gene ambiguous. CDR1 PRHDT and CDR2 FYEKMQ come from the germline V gene (reference sequence). There are 12 residues in the CDR3. The V end was cut by 4 bases, the J end by 4 bases, with 4 bases between. For the CDR3, the DNA is TGTGCCAGCAGCTCCATCACCGGGGAGCTGTTTTTT. Translated: CASSSITGELFF.